This T cell receptor beta chain originates from a study of blood T cell repertoires in COVID-19. Recruitment covered about two dozen US areas and drew participants whose ages spanned about 18 to 95 years. Cohort 3 donors were reported recovered after two negative PCRs, clearance, or symptom resolution. The table came from immunoSEQ multiplex PCR; TCRdb's copy has only in-frame clones and leaves some out. Among more than 60,000 clones, 70% to 90% were seen once, and the ten largest hold 10%. V lost 2 bases, J lost 1 base, and 6 bases lay in between. Germline V lookup: CDR1 SGHRS, CDR2 YFSETQ. This CDR3 has 14 residues.

Sequenced material: PBMCs or T cells enriched from blood (not recorded which). This receptor was taken from a woman aged 40 to 50 who had recovered from COVID-19. This chain links TRBV5-1 with TRBJ2-2, with D possibly TRBD2 on 5 matching bases. CDR3 DNA sequence: TGCGCCAGCAGCTTAGGACTGAACACCGGGGAGCTGTTTTTT. Protein sequence: CASSLGLNTGELFF.